Below, one T cell receptor beta chain is given with its context. The target antigen is unknown. The CDR3 is 16 amino acids. The J segment lost 2 bases and the V segment lost 4 bases, leaving 7 bases of the junction unmatched. Germline V gene sequence: CDR1 LGHNA, CDR2 YSLEER. The sample belongs to a study of OX40 agonist ivuxolimab in advanced cancers. On the study more broadly: Enrollees could have had prior anti-PD-1, anti-PD-L1 or anti-CTLA-4 therapy, which about 42% had received. Partial responses were observed in three patients, of whom one had hepatocellular carcinoma and two had cutaneous melanoma.

Study findings and constraints: Expanded peripheral T cells had an undetermined antigen specificity.

Measured with immunoSEQ multiplex PCR; TCRdb has only the in-frame clones, and not every one. The repertoire holds tens of thousands of clones, around 90% seen once, with roughly three fifths in the top ten. The V and J genes are TRBV4-3 and TRBJ2-5; 10 bases are shared with TRBD2. The source of this sequence is an adult with an advanced solid tumor such as melanoma, head and neck, liver or kidney cancer. Sequencing used CD4+ or CD8+ T cells sorted from blood, obtained in a trial of the OX40 agonist ivuxolimab. The CDR3 region has the DNA TGCGCCAGCAGCCCCGTCGGGACTAGCGCTCAAGAGACCCAGTACTTC. This gives the protein CASSPVGTSAQETQYF.